Here is one T cell receptor beta chain with its context. What it binds is unknown. This sample was included in a study of T cell responses to AZD1222 COVID-19 vaccine. Study conclusions and caveats: It was only 6 or 7 AZD1222 recipients who were seropositive at baseline. Sampling captured repertoires only after the peak T cell response. Unmutated variant regions are reportedly targeted by nearly half of spike-specific TCRs.

The CDR3 consists of 15 residues. Trimming shortened V by 3 bases and J by 4 bases, and 14 bases separated the two germline ends. Germline V gives CDR1 SGHTA, CDR2 FQGTGA. Here immunoSEQ multiplex PCR was the method, and the copy in TCRdb shows in-frame clones only, minus some. Of more than 95,000 clones listed, around nine tenths are singletons. This clonotype was obtained from an adult in good health. This rearrangement joins TRBV7-3 to TRBJ2-3; the D gene is possibly TRBD2 (6 bases). The sequences come from peripheral blood, collected on day 0 of AZD1222 vaccination. CDR3 loop: CASSLEGHGADTQYF. Written as DNA, the CDR3 is TGTGCCAGCAGCTTGGAGGGCCACGGAGCAGATACGCAGTATTTT. Full variable domain (rest looked up from reference TRBV7-3 and TRBJ2-3): GAGVSQTPSNKVTEKGKYVELRCDPISGHTALYWYRQSLGQGPEFLIYFQGTGAADDSGLPNDRFFAVRPEGSVSTLKIQRTERGDSAVYLCASSLEGHGADTQYFGPGTRLTVL.